This is a list of T cell receptor beta chains from one sample in a study of somatic mutations in cytotoxic T cells in rheumatoid arthritis. Sequencing was performed with immunoSEQ multiplex PCR; in TCRdb, only in-frame clones are kept and a portion is missing. The sample has 15,000 or so clones, around 82% seen once. Sequenced sample: CD8+ T cells sorted from blood. The source is a woman aged 45-65 years with rheumatoid arthritis. The conserved cysteine and the conserved F or W are not part of the CDR3 here. Each record gives: V gene, CDR3 length, clone size, D gene, CDR3 protein. The D gene is left open where the match is weak. Rows give clone size only sometimes, using once, few, many, or a class for an expanded clone.

V gene: TRBV18
CDR3 length: 13
clone size: .
D gene: TRBD1
CDR3 protein: ASSPRRDSQETQY

V gene: TRBV5-6
CDR3 length: 11
clone size: .
D gene: .
CDR3 protein: ASSFRSSYEQY

V gene: TRBV7-3
CDR3 length: 13
clone size: few
D gene: .
CDR3 protein: ASSLALSSYNEQF

V gene: TRBV18
CDR3 length: 13
clone size: few
D gene: TRBD2
CDR3 protein: ASSTTSGRLYEQY

V gene: TRBV15
CDR3 length: 14
clone size: .
D gene: TRBD1
CDR3 protein: ATRSSVQGTNNEQF

V gene: TRBV27
CDR3 length: 13
clone size: .
D gene: TRBD2
CDR3 protein: ASSSLAGSTDTQY

V gene: TRBV2
CDR3 length: 9
clone size: few
D gene: .
CDR3 protein: ASNSGNTIY

V gene: TRBV27
CDR3 length: 11
clone size: .
D gene: TRBD1
CDR3 protein: ASSAGTAYEQY

V gene: TRBV5-1
CDR3 length: 16
clone size: .
D gene: TRBD2
CDR3 protein: ASSFPGTSGRATDTQY

V gene: TRBV9
CDR3 length: 13
clone size: .
D gene: .
CDR3 protein: ASSVIGTEGEKLF

V gene: TRBV27
CDR3 length: 12
clone size: .
D gene: .
CDR3 protein: ASSFFQDKGKLF

V gene: TRBV6-1
CDR3 length: 16
clone size: .
D gene: TRBD1
CDR3 protein: ASSEAPGGTGTNQPQH

V gene: TRBV6-5
CDR3 length: 12
clone size: .
D gene: TRBD1
CDR3 protein: ASSVNRGREKLF

V gene: TRBV7-9
CDR3 length: 10
clone size: few
D gene: TRBD2
CDR3 protein: ASSRGTNEQY

V gene: TRBV18
CDR3 length: 13
clone size: .
D gene: TRBD1
CDR3 protein: ASSRDRVLTDTQY

V gene: TRBV9
CDR3 length: 11
clone size: .
D gene: .
CDR3 protein: ASSVDQRDTQY

V gene: TRBV19
CDR3 length: 12
clone size: .
D gene: TRBD2
CDR3 protein: ASRDSGGMNEQF

V gene: TRBV6-6
CDR3 length: 12
clone size: .
D gene: .
CDR3 protein: ASSYTGGGNTIY

V gene: TRBV7-6
CDR3 length: 12
clone size: .
D gene: TRBD1
CDR3 protein: ASSSGQGGATQY

V gene: TRBV9
CDR3 length: 12
clone size: .
D gene: .
CDR3 protein: ASSPAGGNTEAF

V gene: TRBV12-5
CDR3 length: 11
clone size: .
D gene: TRBD1
CDR3 protein: ASGTGGEETQY

V gene: TRBV5-4
CDR3 length: 13
clone size: .
D gene: TRBD1
CDR3 protein: ASSLVGQATYEQY

V gene: TRBV9
CDR3 length: 13
clone size: .
D gene: .
CDR3 protein: ASSVDQRSGGEAF

V gene: TRBV28
CDR3 length: 12
clone size: .
D gene: .
CDR3 protein: ASSLGTVAYEQY

V gene: TRBV6-4
CDR3 length: 13
clone size: .
D gene: TRBD2
CDR3 protein: ASSDDSGDINEQF

V gene: TRBV5-6
CDR3 length: 12
clone size: .
D gene: .
CDR3 protein: ASSLTGSLYGYT

V gene: TRBV27
CDR3 length: 13
clone size: .
D gene: .
CDR3 protein: ASSSYRELQETQY

V gene: TRBV11-2
CDR3 length: 14
clone size: .
D gene: .
CDR3 protein: ASSLDIRGLSTEAF

V gene: TRBV11-2
CDR3 length: 16
clone size: .
D gene: TRBD1
CDR3 protein: ASSLGLPDRGRGNTIY

V gene: TRBV5-1
CDR3 length: 12
clone size: .
D gene: TRBD1
CDR3 protein: ASSPPGQGYEQY

V gene: TRBV2
CDR3 length: 13
clone size: .
D gene: .
CDR3 protein: ASSDGAAGEETQY

V gene: TRBV7-9
CDR3 length: 10
clone size: .
D gene: .
CDR3 protein: ASSSEVYEQY

V gene: TRBV28
CDR3 length: 11
clone size: .
D gene: .
CDR3 protein: ASIGLFGNEQY

V gene: TRBV7-9
CDR3 length: 13
clone size: .
D gene: TRBD1
CDR3 protein: ASSSLDRLNEKLF

V gene: TRBV4-1
CDR3 length: 11
clone size: .
D gene: .
CDR3 protein: ASSQGETYEQY

V gene: TRBV4-2
CDR3 length: 17
clone size: few
D gene: TRBD2
CDR3 protein: ASSQGTSGGFANTGELF

V gene: TRBV28
CDR3 length: 11
clone size: .
D gene: .
CDR3 protein: ASTLGGSYEQY